These 23 T cell receptor beta chains were sequenced from one sample in a study of cytomegalovirus exposure and HLA in healthy donors. Amplification used 60 Vbeta primers and 13 Jbeta primers. Sequencing was performed with immunoSEQ multiplex PCR; in TCRdb, only in-frame clones are kept and a portion is missing. Among approximately 140,000 clones listed, 60% to 80% were seen once. Sequenced sample: PBMCs. The receptors here all came from a woman between 55 and 75 years old in good health and CMV-seropositive.

The chain employs TRBV29-1 and TRBJ1-1; 9 bases align to TRBD1. In germline, CDR1 is SQVTM, CDR2 ANQGSEA. V trimming: 7 bases; J trimming: 5 bases; junction bases outside the gene matches: 8. This CDR3 contains 13 residues. CDR3 region: CSGGQGRRTEAFF. The CDR3 coding sequence is TGCAGCGGGGGACAGGGAAGGAGAACTGAAGCTTTCTTT.

V gene TRBV6-6 combines with J gene TRBJ2-7, with TRBD1 as a possible D gene (7 bases). The CDR3 consists of 15 residues. The V end was cut by 6 bases, the J end by 2 bases, with 17 bases between. CDR1 is MNHNY and CDR2 is SVGAGI in the germline V gene (reference sequence). The DNA of the CDR3 is TGTGCCAGCAGCCAGGGGGGACGCGCTACCTACGAGCAGTACTTC. Its translation is CASSQGGRATYEQYF.

The chain has TRBV6-5 and TRBJ2-7; 9 positions match TRBD2. Germline CDR1 is MNHEY and CDR2 is SVGAGI. The CDR3 is made up of 14 amino acids. V shed 2 bases, J shed 2 bases, and the junction held 1 base outside the gene matches. The CDR3 nucleotides are TGTGCCAGCAGTTACGTAGCGGGGGCCTACGAGCAGTACTTC. Its translation: CASSYVAGAYEQYF.

V gene TRBV18 combines with J gene TRBJ1-1; 7 nucleotides line up with TRBD1. Trimming took 4 bases from V and 5 from J; bases not matched to a gene: 10. There are 15 residues in the CDR3. CDR1 and CDR2 (germline): KGHSH, LQKENI. Here the CDR3 reads CASSLGGQPGTEAFF. The CDR3 nucleotides are TGTGCCAGCTCACTAGGGGGACAGCCTGGAACTGAAGCTTTCTTT.

This chain links TRBV9 with TRBJ2-3; D call uncertain. The V gene lost 1 base and the J gene lost 6 bases, with 9 bases spanning the gap. Germline V gives CDR1 SGDLS, CDR2 YYNGEE. The CDR3 contains 13 residues. As DNA, the CDR3 is TGTGCCAGCAGCGTACGCCATGCGGATACGCAGTATTTT. Encoded protein: CASSVRHADTQYF.

This chain links TRBV10-3 with TRBJ1-2, with D possibly TRBD1 on 5 matching bases. Germline values: CDR1 ENHRY, CDR2 SYGVKD. The CDR3 length is 12 residues. Trimming left V 6 bases short and J 5 bases short, with 10 bases between. The CDR3 reads CAIRKQEYGYTF. The CDR3, as DNA: TGTGCCATCAGGAAACAGGAATATGGCTACACCTTC.

The rearrangement links TRBV19 to TRBJ1-5; 11 bases fit TRBD1. CDR1 and CDR2 (germline): LNHDA, SQIVND (reference sequence). V trimming: 6 bases; J trimming: 6 bases; junction bases outside the gene matches: 4. The CDR3 has 14 amino acids. The CDR3 DNA is TGTGCCAGTAGACGGACAGGGGGCAGTCAGCCCCAGCATTTT. Encoded protein: CASRRTGGSQPQHF.

This chain connects TRBV18 to TRBJ2-7, with 9 bases fitting TRBD1. Germline CDR1 KGHSH, CDR2 LQKENI. The CDR3 runs to 15 residues. Losses at the gene ends were 3 bases for V and 2 bases for J; bases not matched to a gene: 5. The CDR3 nucleotides read TGTGCCAGCTCACCGGGACAGGGACCTACCTACGAGCAGTACTTC. It yields the protein CASSPGQGPTYEQYF.

The chain carries TRBV18 and TRBJ2-7, with a possible D match to TRBD1 (6 bases). V was shortened by 0 bases and J by 0 bases, with 18 bases between the two germline ends. CDR3 length equals 18 residues. CDR1 and CDR2 (germline): KGHSH, LQKENI. This chain's CDR3 is CASSPPPGSWGPSYEQYF. The DNA for the CDR3 is TGTGCCAGCTCACCACCGCCAGGGAGTTGGGGGCCCTCCTACGAGCAGTACTTC. The full variable domain, with the rest looked up from reference TRBV18 and TRBJ2-7, is NAGVMQNPRHLVRRRGQEARLRCSPMKGHSHVYWYRQLPEEGLKFMVYLQKENIIDESGMPKERFSAEFPKEGPSILRIQQVVRGDSAAYFCASSPPPGSWGPSYEQYFGPGTRLTVT.

Worth noting for this clone: Within the sample, other DNA sequences also encode this same CDR3. V usage is TRBV9 and J usage is TRBJ2-2, with unresolved D. Germline assignment: CDR1 SGDLS and CDR2 YYNGEE. The ends were cut back, 0 bases at V and 5 bases at J, with 11 bases in the middle. CDR3 size: 15 residues. The CDR3 coding sequence is TGTGCCAGCAGCGTAGCAGGTGGGCCGACCGGGGAGCTGTTTTTT. Translating it yields CASSVAGGPTGELFF.

This clone has a single count. The J gene is TRBJ2-5, the V gene TRBV5-4, with 10 bases that match TRBD1. The J call is in doubt because the DNA end fits TRBJ2-7 better. Germline V gives CDR1 SGHNT, CDR2 YYREEE (reference sequence). This CDR3 region has 15 residues. This CDR3 is CASSFPGTGAYEQYF. As DNA, the CDR3 is TGTGCCAGCAGCTTCCCCGGGACAGGGGCCTACGAGCAGTACTTC.

The V call is TRBV27, the J call TRBJ1-6, with D perhaps TRBD1 (5 bases). The CDR3 sequence is 16 residues long. Germline CDR1 and CDR2: MNHEY and SMNVEV (reference sequence). V lost 2 bases and J lost 0, with 8 bases in between. DNA of the CDR3: TGTGCCAGCAGTTTACAGGGTAGCTCCTATAATTCACCCCTCCACTTT. Encoded protein: CASSLQGSSYNSPLHF.

The table lists this clone with a few counts. The J gene is TRBJ2-7, the V gene TRBV6-5; 7 nucleotides agree with TRBD1. CDR3 length: 13 amino acids. The germline gives CDR1 MNHEY, CDR2 SVGAGI. J lost 3 bases, V lost 7 bases, and 6 bases had no gene match. In DNA, the CDR3 is TGTGCCAGCAAGACAGGGAAAGGCTACGAGCAGTACTTC. Protein: CASKTGKGYEQYF.

V gene TRBV2 combines with J gene TRBJ2-7; 8 nucleotides agree with TRBD2. The CDR3 is made up of 16 amino acids. J gave up 2 bases and V 10 bases, and 16 bases lay outside the gene matches. The germline CDR1 and CDR2 sequences are SNHLY and FYNNEI. DNA of the CDR3: TGTGCCATCCCCCGGGCGGCTAGCGGGCGCCCCTACGAGCAGTACTTC. Its protein product is CAIPRAASGRPYEQYF.

The chain joins TRBV5-6 to TRBJ1-6, with D perhaps matching TRBD1 (5 bases). Trimming shortened V by 5 bases and J by 4 bases, and 16 bases separated the two germline ends. Germline lookup yields CDR1 SGHDT and CDR2 YYEEEE. The CDR3 is made up of 16 amino acids. This chain's CDR3 is CASRQEGQGYNSPLHF. DNA for the CDR3: TGTGCCAGCAGGCAGGAGGGGCAGGGTTATAATTCACCCCTCCACTTT.

The rearrangement links TRBV6-1 to TRBJ1-1; 9 bases line up with TRBD1. CDR1 MNHNS and CDR2 SASEGT come from the germline V gene. The CDR3 is made up of 15 amino acids. V dropped 3 bases and J dropped 2; count of bases not matched to a gene: 4. CDR3 nucleotide sequence: TGTGCCAGCAGTGACCGTACAGGGGGCAACACTGAAGCTTTCTTT. This translates into CASSDRTGGNTEAFF.

In this sample, this clone turned up a few times. This chain uses TRBV5-1 with TRBJ1-1; the D gene is possibly TRBD1 (5 bases). Looked up from germline, CDR1 is SGHRS and CDR2 is YFSETQ. The CDR3 sequence is 15 residues long. Trimming took off 0 bases at V and 3 bases at J, with 12 bases between the two ends. The CDR3 reads CASSLDGGMHTEAFF. Written as DNA, the CDR3 is TGCGCCAGCAGCTTGGACGGGGGAATGCACACTGAAGCTTTCTTT.

This clone has only one observation. CDR3 region: CASSQVGTASYEQYF. The CDR3 nucleotides read TGCGCCAGCAGCCAAGTTGGGACAGCCTCCTACGAGCAGTACTTC. This chain connects TRBV4-1 to TRBJ2-7; TRBD1 aligns across 7 bases. CDR1 and CDR2 (germline): MGHRA, YSYEKL. The CDR3 covers 15 residues. With 1 base clipped from V and 0 bases from J, the junction kept 3 bases outside the gene matches.

The chain uses TRBV6-1 and TRBJ1-5; 7 bases are shared with TRBD1. The germline CDR1 and CDR2 sequences are MNHNS and SASEGT. V gave up 4 bases and J gave up 6 bases; unmatched junction bases: 9. The CDR3 covers 15 residues. CDR3 residues: CASSADRAVGQPQHF. The CDR3 nucleotides read TGTGCCAGCAGTGCCGACAGGGCGGTCGGTCAGCCCCAGCATTTT.

This chain links TRBV19 with TRBJ2-2; TRBD2 matches at 11 bases. From germline, CDR1 is LNHDA and CDR2 SQIVND (reference sequence). After removal of 4 bases from V and 0 bases from J, the junction contained 1 base not matched to a gene. The CDR3 length is 16 residues. CDR3 in amino acids: CASSTGLAANTGELFF. For the CDR3, the DNA is TGTGCCAGTAGTACGGGACTAGCGGCGAACACCGGGGAGCTGTTTTTT.

This clone has a handful of counts. At one end, the junction sequence differs from germline, possibly due to a read error. This chain links TRBV27 with TRBJ2-7; weak D call: TRBD2 (5 bases). Germline CDR1 and CDR2: MNHEY and SMNVEV (reference sequence). The CDR3 covers 11 residues. CDR3 region: CASSRYGERYF. The CDR3 DNA is TGTGCCAGCAGTCGTTATGGGGAGCGGTACTTC.

Concerning this clone itself: This sample also contains other DNA sequences that code for the same CDR3. The V and J genes are TRBV5-1 and TRBJ1-4; D may be TRBD1 (6 bases). V lost 4 bases to trimming and J lost 4 bases, with 11 bases between them. Germline V gene data show CDR1 as SGHRS and CDR2 as YFSETQ. The CDR3 runs to 14 residues. The CDR3 loop reads CASSPGQDNEKLFF. The CDR3 nucleotides read TGCGCCAGCAGCCCGGGACAAGATAATGAAAAACTGTTTTTT.

This clone was observed a few times. The V gene is TRBV18, the J gene TRBJ1-5; TRBD1 aligns across 8 bases. Germline V gives CDR1 KGHSH, CDR2 LQKENI. The length of the CDR3 is 15 residues. V lost 3 bases to trimming and J lost 0 bases; unmatched junction nucleotides: 1. The CDR3 DNA follows: TGTGCCAGCTCACCGACAGGGGCTAGCAATCAGCCCCAGCATTTT. This codes for CASSPTGASNQPQHF.